Presented here are 24 T cell receptor beta chains from one specimen sequenced in a study of shared clonotypes between healthy human individuals. Naive CD8 cells, CD45RO-negative and positively selected for CCR7, excluded terminally differentiated effector memory CD45RA+ cells. Sequencing used immunoSEQ multiplex PCR; TCRdb keeps in-frame clones, though not all of them. The sample shows about 1,800,000 clones, about 95% of them seen only once. The sample consisted of naive CD8+ T cells sorted from blood. The receptors come from a man in his late teens or twenties in good health.

The chain has TRBV5-5 and TRBJ1-2; 7 bases map to TRBD1. CDR3 length: 18 residues. The ends lost 0 bases at V and 0 bases at J; junction bases unmatched: 11. CDR1 and CDR2 from the germline V gene are SGHKS and YYEKEE (reference sequence). The CDR3 nucleotides are TGTGCCAGCAGCTTGGCCAGGGGCAGGGGGGAATCTAACTATGGCTACACCTTC. The encoded protein is CASSLARGRGESNYGYTF.

The V and J genes are TRBV9 and TRBJ1-2; D gene unclear. V lost 3 bases, J lost 4 bases, and 16 bases lay in between. Germline assignment: CDR1 SGDLS and CDR2 YYNGEE. This CDR3 comprises 15 residues. CDR3 bases: TGTGCCAGCAGCGGATGGGAGGGTACCTTCTATGGCTACACCTTC. Translating it yields CASSGWEGTFYGYTF.

The chain recombines TRBV6-5 with TRBJ1-2, with TRBD1 matching over 7 bases. The V gene end was trimmed by 2 bases and the J gene end by 2 bases; junction bases not matched to a gene: 5. Looked up from germline, CDR1 is MNHEY and CDR2 is SVGAGI. The CDR3 has 15 residues. This CDR3 reads CASSYQQTGNYGYTF. CDR3 in DNA: TGTGCCAGCAGTTACCAGCAGACAGGGAACTATGGCTACACCTTC.

The CDR3 spells CASSSDLYNEQFF. The CDR3 DNA reads TGTGCCAGCAGCTCGGACCTGTACAATGAGCAGTTCTTC. The chain has TRBV5-5 and TRBJ2-1, with unresolved D. The V gene's germline CDR1 is SGHKS and CDR2 YYEKEE (reference sequence). Trimming stripped 3 bases from V and 4 bases from J, with 8 bases between. The CDR3 has 13 residues.

This chain joins TRBV28 and TRBJ2-7, with 10 bases aligning to TRBD1. Germline V lookup: CDR1 MDHEN, CDR2 SYDVKM. CDR3 length: 14 amino acids. The V and J ends lost 6 bases and 5 bases, in that order; junction bases with no gene match: 7. As DNA, the CDR3 is TGTGCCAGCAGGATGCCGGGACAGGGGAACGAGCAGTACTTC. Translated: CASRMPGQGNEQYF. The full variable domain, with the rest looked up from reference TRBV28 and TRBJ2-7, is DVKVTQSSRYLVKRTGEKVFLECVQDMDHENMFWYRQDPGLGLRLIYFSYDVKMKEKGDIPEGYSVSREKKERFSLILESASTNQTSMYLCASRMPGQGNEQYFGPGTRLTVT.

The chain links TRBV13 to TRBJ2-5, with 11 bases that match TRBD1. Germline-derived CDR1 and CDR2 are PRHDT and FYEKMQ (reference sequence). V gave up 2 bases and J gave up 5 bases; unmatched junction bases: 4. CDR3 length: 15 amino acids. CDR3 residues: CASSLRTGGGETQYF. CDR3 DNA sequence: TGTGCCAGCAGCTTACGGACAGGGGGCGGGGAGACCCAGTACTTC.

The chain recombines TRBV5-5 with TRBJ1-6; D ambiguous. Trimming shortened V by 4 bases and J by 0 bases, and 14 bases separated the two germline ends. The CDR3 length is 17 residues. The germline gives CDR1 SGHKS, CDR2 YYEKEE (reference sequence). The chain's CDR3 is CASSADGDSSYNSPLHF. CDR3 nucleotides: TGTGCCAGCAGCGCCGACGGGGATAGCTCCTATAATTCACCCCTCCACTTT.

In the case of this clone: The same CDR3 arises from other DNA sequences in this sample as well. CDR3 nucleotide sequence: TGTGCCAGCAGCTTAACGGGACAGGGAGCCTACGAGCAGTACTTC. Translated: CASSLTGQGAYEQYF. V usage is TRBV11-2 and J usage is TRBJ2-7; 9 bases match TRBD1. This CDR3 comprises 15 residues. Per the germline V gene, CDR1 is SGHAT and CDR2 is FQNNGV. The J segment lost 2 bases and the V segment lost 2 bases, leaving 4 bases of the junction unmatched.

The chain uses TRBV30 and TRBJ2-7; 9 bases fit TRBD2. Trimming removed 1 base from V and 3 bases from J; junction bases left unmatched: 10. The CDR3 consists of 16 residues. Germline V gene sequence: CDR1 GTSNPN, CDR2 SVGIG (reference sequence). CDR3 amino acids: CAWSAQASGANYEQYF. Written as DNA, the CDR3 is TGTGCCTGGAGTGCCCAGGCTAGCGGGGCCAACTACGAGCAGTACTTC.

The chain couples TRBV5-6 to TRBJ2-5; 7 nucleotides agree with TRBD1. CDR3 length: 14 residues. V shed 4 bases and J 4 bases; nucleotides not matched to a gene: 7. The germline CDR1 and CDR2 sequences are SGHDT and YYEEEE. CDR3 in DNA: TGTGCCAGCAGCGGTACAGGGGATATAGAGACCCAGTACTTC. As protein: CASSGTGDIETQYF.

Notes on this clone: The same CDR3 can be traced to other DNA sequences in this sample. The chain links TRBV11-2 to TRBJ2-7; no definite D call. The V gene lost 1 base and the J gene lost 6 bases, with 7 bases spanning the gap. The CDR3 covers 12 residues. Germline V gene lookup returns CDR1 SGHAT and CDR2 FQNNGV. The CDR3 sequence: CASSLGGSEQYF. CDR3 nucleotides: TGTGCCAGCAGCTTAGGGGGTAGCGAGCAGTACTTC. The complete variable domain, with remaining parts taken from reference TRBV11-2 and TRBJ2-7, reads EAGVAQSPRYKIIEKRQSVAFWCNPISGHATLYWYQQILGQGPKLLIQFQNNGVVDDSQLPKDRFSAERLKGVDSTLKIQPAKLEDSAVYLCASSLGGSEQYFGPGTRLTVT.

A single count supports this clone. V and J are TRBV6-5 and TRBJ2-2, with D unclear. The germline V gene has CDR1 MNHEY and CDR2 SVGAGI. This CDR3 has 15 residues. V dropped 2 bases and J dropped 0 bases, with 7 bases sitting between them. The CDR3 nucleotides read TGTGCCAGCAGTTACGGCGTCACGAACACCGGGGAGCTGTTTTTT. It translates to CASSYGVTNTGELFF.

Notes on this clone: Other DNA sequences in this specimen translate into the identical CDR3. V is TRBV4-1 and J is TRBJ1-3; D remains ambiguous. V lost 1 base and J 4 bases, leaving 5 bases between the germline ends. The CDR3 covers 13 residues. CDR1 is MGHRA and CDR2 is YSYEKL in the germline V gene. CDR3 sequence reads: CASSQVSGNTIYF. In nucleotides, the CDR3 is TGCGCCAGCAGCCAAGTATCAGGAAACACCATATATTTT.

The count of this clone is one. Other DNA sequences in this sample translate to the same CDR3. The rearrangement links TRBV9 to TRBJ2-7; TRBD1 matches 9 bases. The V gene's germline CDR1 is SGDLS and CDR2 YYNGEE. This CDR3 has 15 residues. V gave up 0 bases and J gave up 4 bases; unmatched junction bases: 5. The CDR3 sequence: CASSVGQGVRYEQYF. The CDR3 bases are TGTGCCAGCAGCGTAGGACAGGGGGTTCGGTACGAGCAGTACTTC.

The chain carries TRBV28 and TRBJ2-7; 7 nucleotides agree with TRBD1. The germline CDR1 and CDR2 sequences are MDHEN and SYDVKM. The J segment lost 6 bases and the V segment lost 4 bases, leaving 9 bases of the junction unmatched. The CDR3 extends over 14 amino acids. Here the CDR3 DNA reads TGTGCCAGCAGTTACTTCCCAGGGGGACCCGAGCAGTACTTC. It codes for CASSYFPGGPEQYF. The complete variable domain, with remaining parts taken from reference TRBV28 and TRBJ2-7, reads DVKVTQSSRYLVKRTGEKVFLECVQDMDHENMFWYRQDPGLGLRLIYFSYDVKMKEKGDIPEGYSVSREKKERFSLILESASTNQTSMYLCASSYFPGGPEQYFGPGTRLTVT.

Written as DNA, the CDR3 is TGTGCCAGCAGTTACGGGACAGGTATGAACACTGAAGCTTTCTTT. Amino acid sequence: CASSYGTGMNTEAFF. The V and J genes are TRBV6-6 and TRBJ1-1; 8 bases match TRBD1. CDR3 length equals 15 residues. Germline CDR1 and CDR2: MNHNY and SVGAGI (reference sequence). Unmatched junction bases numbered 2, after V lost 2 bases and J lost 0 bases.

The CDR3: CASSEIVSGWGTKTEAFF. For the CDR3, the DNA is TGTGCCAGCAGTGAGATTGTATCGGGGTGGGGTACTAAGACTGAAGCTTTCTTT. This rearrangement joins TRBV6-1 to TRBJ1-1, with D unresolved. V was clipped by 3 bases and J by 5 bases, with 25 bases between them. Germline V gene data show CDR1 as MNHNS and CDR2 as SASEGT. The CDR3 is 18 amino acids.

The genes are TRBV6-5 and TRBJ2-7, with D tentatively TRBD1 or TRBD2 (5 bases each). This CDR3 has 13 residues. Germline V lookup: CDR1 MNHEY, CDR2 SVGAGI. The germline V and J ends were trimmed by 0 bases and 5 bases, with 8 bases remaining between them. The CDR3 bases are TGTGCCAGCAGTTACTCAGAGGGGCACGAGCAGTACTTC. It yields the protein CASSYSEGHEQYF.

The rearrangement uses TRBV13 and TRBJ2-1; tentative D call: TRBD1 (6 bases). The CDR3 has 13 amino acids. Between the trimmed V and J ends, which lost 6 bases and 2 bases, there was a span of 8 bases. Germline-derived CDR1 and CDR2 are PRHDT and FYEKMQ (reference sequence). CDR3 bases: TGTGCCAGCAGAGGGGGACCCTACAATGAGCAGTTCTTC. It specifies CASRGGPYNEQFF.

The V gene is TRBV29-1, the J gene TRBJ1-2, with 9 bases that match TRBD1. This CDR3 has 13 residues. Germline-derived CDR1 and CDR2 are SQVTM and ANQGSEA. V trimming: 7 bases; J trimming: 3 bases; junction bases outside the gene matches: 6. In DNA form, the CDR3 reads TGCAGCGCTACCGGGACAGGGTACTATGGCTACACCTTC. Its protein product is CSATGTGYYGYTF.

This rearrangement joins TRBV7-9 to TRBJ2-1, with D tentatively TRBD2 (5 bases). The germline V gene has CDR1 SEHNR and CDR2 FQNEAQ (reference sequence). The length of the CDR3 is 14 residues. V lost 8 bases, J lost 0 bases, and 11 bases lay in between. CDR3 coding DNA: TGTGCCAGCCAAGTGGGGAGCTCCTACAATGAGCAGTTCTTC. This gives the protein CASQVGSSYNEQFF.

The chain has TRBV28 and TRBJ2-1, with 7 nucleotides matching TRBD1. V lost 8 bases and J lost 9; bases outside the gene matches: 10. This CDR3 has 13 residues. Per the germline V gene, CDR1 is MDHEN and CDR2 is SYDVKM. DNA for the CDR3: TGTGCCAGCCGCCCTACAGGGGTGGGTGAGCAGTTCTTC. Protein product: CASRPTGVGEQFF.

The V and J genes are TRBV5-8 and TRBJ2-2, with D possibly TRBD2 on 6 matching bases. Trimming removed 3 bases from V and 3 bases from J, with 12 bases in between. The CDR3 totals 15 residues. From germline, CDR1 is SGHTS and CDR2 YDEGEE. The CDR3 sequence is CASSSSGEYTGELFF. The CDR3, as DNA: TGTGCCAGCAGCTCCTCGGGGGAGTACACCGGGGAGCTGTTTTTT.

This clone appeared a few times. V usage is TRBV19 and J usage is TRBJ2-7; TRBD1 aligns across 7 bases. Germline V gene sequence: CDR1 LNHDA, CDR2 SQIVND (reference sequence). The CDR3 spans 14 residues. The V gene end was trimmed by 6 bases and the J gene end by 2 bases; junction bases not matched to a gene: 7. The DNA of the CDR3 is TGTGCCAGTAGGCAAGACAGGGATACCTACGAGCAGTACTTC. Translating gives CASRQDRDTYEQYF.